This entry describes one TCR beta chain. This specimen belongs to a study of blood T cell repertoires in COVID-19. Overall study context: Sites in the United States, Italy and Spain provided acute and convalescent COVID-19 samples.

Here immunoSEQ multiplex PCR was the method, and the copy in TCRdb shows in-frame clones only, minus some. The table lists approximately 240,000 clones, around 90% of them singletons. From germline, CDR1 is MGHRA and CDR2 YSYEKL. The V segment lost 0 bases and the J segment 4 bases; nucleotides outside the gene matches: 3. CDR3 length: 15 amino acids. The TCR comes from a man aged 25-45 years with COVID-19, enrolled during active disease. Sequenced material: peripheral blood. The rearrangement joins TRBV4-1 to TRBJ1-5; TRBD1 matches at 7 bases. The CDR3 DNA reads TGCGCCAGCAGCCAAGAAAAGGGACAGAATCAGCCCCAGCATTTT. As protein: CASSQEKGQNQPQHF.